One sample yielded the 22 T cell receptor beta chains listed below, sequenced in a study of graft-versus-host responses after intestinal transplantation (dated by TCRdb to about 2021). Their specific antigens are unknown. Library method: the immunoSEQ multiplex PCR assay. Not all clones reach the TCRdb copy of this immuneACCESS table, which keeps in-frame sequences only. Checked studies attribute under half of the gap to unresolved V genes and leave the rest unexplained. A total of 85,000 to 130,000 clones appear in this sample, roughly 87% of them only once. The ten largest clones capture about 0.9% of the sample. The label giving this sample's time point can be read as: cells obtained before transplantation from donor or recipient. Sequencing used unstimulated CD4+ T cells sorted from spleen or lymph node cells, obtained before intestinal transplant. Receptors were obtained from a human donor who received an intestinal transplant.

This clone was seen once. This chain joins TRBV5-1 and TRBJ2-3; 9 positions agree with TRBD1. Trimming took 0 bases from V and 9 from J; bases not matched to a gene: 5. Germline V lookup: CDR1 SGHRS, CDR2 YFSETQ. The CDR3 loop spans 14 amino acids. This CDR3 is CASSLEAGTGTQYF. CDR3 nucleotide sequence: TGCGCCAGCAGCTTGGAAGCCGGGACAGGGACGCAGTATTTT.

V is TRBV9 and J is TRBJ1-6; D unresolved. The germline V gene encodes CDR1 SGDLS and CDR2 YYNGEE. Trimming took off 0 bases at V and 10 bases at J, with 14 bases between the two ends. This CDR3 spans 15 amino acids. The CDR3 DNA is TGTGCCAGCAGCGTAGATGGGAGGGTTGAATCACCCCTCCACTTT. Protein product: CASSVDGRVESPLHF. Drawing the rest from reference TRBV9 and TRBJ1-6, the complete variable domain is DSGVTQTPKHLITATGQRVTLRCSPRSGDLSVYWYQQSLDQGLQFLIQYYNGEERAKGNILERFSAQQFPDLHSELNLSSLELGDSALYFCASSVDGRVESPLHFGNGTRLTVT.

The V call is TRBV25-1, the J call TRBJ2-3, with 8 bases aligning to TRBD1. The CDR3 spans 14 residues. With 6 bases clipped from V and 5 bases from J, the junction kept 7 bases outside the gene matches. Germline values: CDR1 MGHDK, CDR2 SYGVNS. The DNA for the CDR3 is TGTGCCAGCAGGGTCAGGGGGCGAAGAGATACGCAGTATTTT. Translated, it gives CASRVRGRRDTQYF. Full variable domain (remainder filled in from reference TRBV25-1 and TRBJ2-3): EADIYQTPRYLVIGTGKKITLECSQTMGHDKMYWYQQDPGMELHLIHYSYGVNSTEKGDLSSESTVSRIRTEHFPLTLESARPSHTSQYLCASRVRGRRDTQYFGPGTRLTVL.

The rearrangement links TRBV5-4 to TRBJ2-6; D not certain. Germline CDR1 is SGHNT and CDR2 is YYREEE (reference sequence). Trimming left V 0 bases short and J 4 bases short, with 8 bases between. The CDR3 contains 15 residues. The CDR3 loop reads CASSLVGSGANVLTF. The DNA for the CDR3 is TGTGCCAGCAGCTTGGTGGGTTCGGGGGCCAACGTCCTGACTTTC.

This clone is a singleton in its sample. J is TRBJ1-1 and V is TRBV5-1; D ambiguous. CDR3 size: 14 residues. CDR1 is SGHRS, CDR2 YFSETQ, per germline. Trimming took 2 bases from V and 0 from J, leaving 8 bases between them. The CDR3 sequence is CASSFGEMNTEAFF. The DNA for the CDR3 is TGCGCCAGCAGCTTCGGGGAAATGAACACTGAAGCTTTCTTT.

This clone was detected only once. V and J are TRBV11-1 and TRBJ2-7; 9 bases line up with TRBD2. This CDR3 comprises 14 residues. CDR1 is SGHAT and CDR2 is FQDESV in the germline V gene (reference sequence). Losses at the gene ends were 1 base for V and 9 bases for J; bases not matched to a gene: 7. The CDR3 here is CASSLERLGLAQYF. CDR3 nucleotides: TGTGCCAGCAGCTTAGAGAGGCTGGGACTAGCGCAGTACTTC. Using reference TRBV11-1 and TRBJ2-7 for the parts outside the CDR3, the full variable domain is EAEVAQSPRYKITEKSQAVAFWCDPISGHATLYWYRQILGQGPELLVQFQDESVVDDSQLPKDRFSAERLKGVDSTLKIQPAELGDSAMYLCASSLERLGLAQYFGPGTRLTVT.

The V and J genes are TRBV14 and TRBJ2-1, with TRBD1 as a possible D gene (6 bases). Trimming stripped 4 bases from V and 3 bases from J, with 25 bases between. The length of the CDR3 is 19 residues. The germline V gene has CDR1 SGHDN and CDR2 FVKESK. As DNA, the CDR3 is TGTGCCAGCAGCCCACCACAGGGACAAGGAGACTACTACTACAATGAGCAGTTCTTC. This gives the protein CASSPPQGQGDYYYNEQFF.

This chain links TRBV7-9 with TRBJ2-5; 7 bases fit TRBD2. Losses at the gene ends were 0 bases for V and 3 bases for J; bases not matched to a gene: 4. Germline values: CDR1 SEHNR, CDR2 FQNEAQ (reference sequence). The CDR3 is 15 residues long. The CDR3 DNA follows: TGTGCCAGCAGCTTAGCCCCGGGAGGAAAAGAGACCCAGTACTTC. Its translation is CASSLAPGGKETQYF.

The CDR3, as DNA: TGTGCCAGCAGTTTAAGGGGGACAGCCACCTACGAGCAGTACTTC. Translation gives CASSLRGTATYEQYF. The V gene is TRBV27, the J gene TRBJ2-5, with 7 bases that match TRBD1. The J call could be wrong; TRBJ2-7 is a better fit for the DNA end. This CDR3 region has 15 residues. CDR1 MNHEY and CDR2 SMNVEV come from the germline V gene (reference sequence).

The chain recombines TRBV9 with TRBJ2-2; TRBD1 might be the D (6 bases). Per the germline V gene, CDR1 is SGDLS and CDR2 is YYNGEE. Trimming took off 0 bases at V and 6 bases at J, with 9 bases between the two ends. The CDR3 contains 14 residues. The CDR3 bases are TGTGCCAGCAGCGTAGCTGGGGGCGCCGGGGAGCTGTTTTTT. Amino acid sequence: CASSVAGGAGELFF.

This clone showed up many times. The CDR3 sequence: CASSLLAGAYNEQFF. Written as DNA, the CDR3 is TGTGCCAGCAGCTTACTAGCGGGAGCCTACAATGAGCAGTTCTTC. This chain links TRBV5-4 with TRBJ2-1, with 11 bases identical to TRBD2. Germline loops: CDR1 SGHNT, CDR2 YYREEE (reference sequence). V dropped 2 bases and J dropped 2; count of bases not matched to a gene: 0. The CDR3 contains 15 residues.

The chain couples TRBV11-3 to TRBJ2-1; 7 nucleotides line up with TRBD2. This CDR3 is 15 amino acids long. V lost 3 bases to trimming and J lost 1 base; unmatched junction nucleotides: 3. Germline V gives CDR1 SGHNT, CDR2 YENEEA. The CDR3 nucleotides read TGTGCCAGCAGCTTTGGCGGGAGTTCCTACAATGAGCAGTTCTTC. Its translation: CASSFGGSSYNEQFF.

The chain links TRBV28 to TRBJ2-3; D might be TRBD1 or TRBD2, each matching 5 bases. This CDR3 has 15 amino acids. The germline V and J ends were trimmed by 6 bases and 3 bases, with 16 bases remaining between them. Germline V lookup: CDR1 MDHEN, CDR2 SYDVKM. Written as DNA, the CDR3 is TGTGCCAGCAGGCTGACAGCGCCGGGGACAGATACGCAGTATTTT. Its protein product is CASRLTAPGTDTQYF.

This clone was observed once. V is TRBV20-1 and J is TRBJ2-3; D is unresolved. V was shortened by 2 bases and J by 4 bases, with 4 bases between the two germline ends. Germline assignment: CDR1 DFQATT and CDR2 SNEGSKA (reference sequence). The CDR3 has 11 residues. CDR3 nucleotide sequence: TGCAGTGCTAGAATGGCAGATACGCAGTATTTT. Its protein product is CSARMADTQYF.

V and J are TRBV6-6 and TRBJ2-5; TRBD2 is a possible D gene (5 bases). V was clipped by 0 bases and J by 4 bases, with 9 bases between them. The V gene's germline CDR1 is MNHNY and CDR2 SVGAGI (reference sequence). CDR3 length equals 14 residues. The CDR3 coding sequence is TGTGCCAGCAGTTACTCGATGGGGAGAGAGACCCAGTACTTC. This encodes CASSYSMGRETQYF.

Only a few counts were recorded for this clone. CDR3 in amino acids: CASSFAGTGIYEQYF. CDR3 nucleotide sequence: TGTGCCAGCAGTTTTGCCGGGACAGGGATTTACGAGCAGTACTTC. V is TRBV27 and J is TRBJ2-7; 9 nucleotides line up with TRBD1. CDR3 size: 15 residues. With 3 bases clipped from V and 4 bases from J, the junction kept 7 bases outside the gene matches. Germline CDR1 is MNHEY and CDR2 is SMNVEV (reference sequence).

The chain carries TRBV21-1 and TRBJ2-7; the table names TRBD1, a call not compared with the DNA. TRBV21-1 is a pseudogene segment. This CDR3 is built from 12 residues. DNA of the CDR3: TGTGCCAGCTCTGACAGGGAGCTCGAGCAGTACTTC. Its protein is CASSDRELEQYF.

The rearrangement joins TRBV7-9 to TRBJ1-3; TRBD1 agrees at 7 bases. The junction had 7 bases not matched to a gene; V was cut back by 5 bases and J by 0 bases. This CDR3 comprises 16 residues. Germline CDR1 SEHNR, CDR2 FQNEAQ (reference sequence). CDR3 in amino acids: CASSHLQGYSGNTIYF. CDR3 in DNA: TGTGCCAGCAGCCACCTACAGGGGTACTCTGGAAACACCATATATTTT.

The rearrangement joins TRBV2 to TRBJ2-5; 14 bases are a match to TRBD2. Germline CDR1 and CDR2: SNHLY and FYNNEI. J lost 7 bases, V lost 7 bases, and 17 bases had no gene match. CDR3 size: 18 residues. The CDR3 reads CASIRTRGLAGDPGTQYF. CDR3 in DNA: TGTGCCAGCATCCGAACCCGGGGACTAGCGGGGGACCCGGGGACCCAGTACTTC.

The chain has TRBV11-2 and TRBJ2-1; no reliable D call. V lost 2 bases and J 5 bases, leaving 10 bases between the germline ends. The CDR3 loop spans 14 amino acids. Germline values: CDR1 SGHAT, CDR2 FQNNGV. The CDR3 DNA sequence: TGTGCCAGCAGCTTAATGGTCGTCGACAATGAGCAGTTCTTC. Protein product: CASSLMVVDNEQFF.

A few counts support this clone. The chain recombines TRBV5-5 with TRBJ1-4; 8 positions match TRBD1. The CDR3 runs 16 residues. Germline CDR1 SGHKS, CDR2 YYEKEE (reference sequence). V gave up 2 bases and J gave up 8 bases; unmatched junction bases: 11. The DNA for the CDR3 is TGTGCCAGCAGCTTAGGTCAGACAGGGGCTGGAGAAAAACTGTTTTTT. This sequence encodes CASSLGQTGAGEKLFF. Based on the CDR3 plus reference TRBV5-5 and TRBJ1-4, the full variable domain is DAGVTQSPTHLIKTRGQQVTLRCSPISGHKSVSWYQQVLGQGPQFIFQYYEKEERGRGNFPDRFSARQFPNYSSELNVNALLLGDSALYLCASSLGQTGAGEKLFFGSGTQLSVL.

The V gene is TRBV27, the J gene TRBJ2-1; possible D gene TRBD2, 6 bases. The CDR3 runs 15 residues. V was cut by 2 bases and J by 13 bases, with 21 bases left in between. Per the germline V gene, CDR1 is MNHEY and CDR2 is SMNVEV (reference sequence). The CDR3 loop is CASSLTVAGGDSQFF. In DNA, the CDR3 is TGTGCCAGCAGTTTAACGGTGGCTGGAGGGGACTCCCAGTTCTTC.